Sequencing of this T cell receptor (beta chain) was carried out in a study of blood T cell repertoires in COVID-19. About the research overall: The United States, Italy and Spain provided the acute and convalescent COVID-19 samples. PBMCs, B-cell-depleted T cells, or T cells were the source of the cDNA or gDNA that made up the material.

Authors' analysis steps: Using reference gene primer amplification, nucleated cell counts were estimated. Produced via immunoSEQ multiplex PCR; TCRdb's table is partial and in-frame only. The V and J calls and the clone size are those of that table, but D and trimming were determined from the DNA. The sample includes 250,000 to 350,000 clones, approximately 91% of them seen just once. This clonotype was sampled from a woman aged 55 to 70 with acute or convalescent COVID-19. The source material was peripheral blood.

The CDR3 bases are TGTGCCAGCAGCTTAACAGGGCGGGGGAGCACAGATACGCAGTATTTT. It encodes CASSLTGRGSTDTQYF. This rearrangement joins TRBV7-3 to TRBJ2-3; 7 positions agree with TRBD2. Trimming took 0 bases from V and 0 from J; bases not matched to a gene: 3. CDR1 is SGHTA, CDR2 FQGTGA, per germline. The CDR3 is made up of 16 amino acids.